Here is one T cell receptor (beta chain) with its context. Its antigen is as yet unknown. These data originate in a study of CD8+ T cells in alopecia areata. Study as a whole: Treated patients were given 5 to 10 mg oral tofacitinib twice daily.

J gave up 9 bases and V 1 base, and 8 bases lay outside the gene matches. From germline, CDR1 is SGHTA and CDR2 FQGNSA. This CDR3 is built from 16 residues. General study points: Tofacitinib significantly reduced both scalp clonality and expanded CD8+ clones among the top 100. For lesional scalp, especially alopecia totalis/universalis, clonality was higher than in normal scalp.

Indicated treatment: oral pan-JAK inhibitor, 5-10 mg twice daily. Extracted RNA was reverse transcribed into cDNA, the sequencing template. Only in-frame clones appear in the TCRdb table, and some are missing; sequencing was by immunoSEQ multiplex PCR. The sample has about 200,000 clones, over 45% seen once. This clonotype was sampled from a human donor with alopecia areata. The source material was CD4+ T cells sorted from blood, sampled at week 24, from a patient treated with tofacitinib. The chain carries TRBV7-2 and TRBJ2-1; the match to TRBD2 covers 11 bases. CDR3 DNA sequence: TGTGCCAGCAGCTTAGGAGTTAGCGGGAGGGTGAGTGAGCAGTTCTTC. Protein: CASSLGVSGRVSEQFF.